Below are 24 T cell receptor beta chains sequenced from a single sample in a study of shared clonotypes between healthy human individuals. The protocol was immunoSEQ multiplex PCR, while the TCRdb copy is restricted to in-frame clones and leaves out a portion. Of under 650,000 clones in the sample, approximately 95% were seen once. What was sequenced was naive CD4+ T cells sorted from blood. Subset noted: CD45RA+ positively selected. These receptors originate from a woman aged 25 to 39 in good health.

The gene calls are TRBV7-8 and TRBJ2-1, with 8 bases lining up with TRBD2. The CDR3 runs 16 residues. V was pared by 5 bases and J by 0 bases, with 6 bases of the junction left unmatched. The germline V gene has CDR1 SGHVS and CDR2 FQNEAQ. CDR3 in amino acids: CASSPTGGSSYNEQFF. CDR3 nucleotides: TGTGCCAGCAGCCCCACGGGGGGGAGCTCCTACAATGAGCAGTTCTTC.

This chain joins TRBV10-3 and TRBJ2-5; TRBD2 agrees at 11 bases. The germline V gene has CDR1 ENHRY and CDR2 SYGVKD. The CDR3 contains 15 residues. With 10 bases clipped from V and 1 base from J, the junction kept 8 bases outside the gene matches. CDR3 in amino acids: CATARLAGPQETQYF. CDR3 in DNA: TGTGCCACTGCAAGACTAGCGGGACCCCAAGAGACCCAGTACTTC.

This rearrangement joins TRBV18 to TRBJ1-1; possible D gene TRBD1, 6 bases. Trimming pared 6 bases from V and 8 bases from J, leaving 16 bases between. This CDR3 has 13 amino acids. Per the germline V gene, CDR1 is KGHSH and CDR2 is LQKENI. The DNA of the CDR3 is TGTGCCAGCTCGGCGAAATCAGGGGTGGAAGCTTTCTTT. Encoded protein: CASSAKSGVEAFF.

The genes are TRBV18 and TRBJ1-3, with a tentative D call TRBD1 (5 bases). The ends were cut back, 2 bases at V and 2 bases at J, with 10 bases in the middle. In germline, CDR1 is KGHSH, CDR2 LQKENI. The CDR3 length is 15 residues. The CDR3 spells CASSPGGGPGNTIYF. CDR3 DNA sequence: TGTGCCAGCTCACCAGGTGGGGGACCTGGAAACACCATATATTTT.

The V and J genes are TRBV6-5 and TRBJ2-7; 8 bases match TRBD1. Trimming cost V 0 bases and J 4 bases; bases outside gene matches: 8. CDR3 size: 16 residues. Germline CDR1 MNHEY, CDR2 SVGAGI. The CDR3 DNA is TGTGCCAGCAGTTACTCGGGGACAGGAGGAGAATACGAGCAGTACTTC. Amino acid sequence: CASSYSGTGGEYEQYF.

In the case of this clone: Compared with germline, one end of the junction differs, possibly owing to a read error. The V gene is TRBV6-1, the J gene TRBJ1-2; TRBD1 is a possible D gene (5 bases). CDR3 size: 14 residues. Germline CDR1 MNHNS, CDR2 SASEGT. In DNA form, the CDR3 reads TGTGCCAGCAGGGAAGACGGGGGGAACTATGGCTACACCTTC. Its translation: CASREDGGNYGYTF.

This clone occurred once. J is TRBJ2-1 and V is TRBV28; 12 bases agree with TRBD2. With 2 bases clipped from V and 7 bases from J, the junction kept 3 bases outside the gene matches. The CDR3 consists of 15 residues. Per germline, CDR1 MDHEN and CDR2 SYDVKM. The CDR3 DNA is TGTGCCAGCAGTTTAGGGACTAGCGGGTGGAATGAGCAGTTCTTC. It yields the protein CASSLGTSGWNEQFF.

This rearrangement joins TRBV6-5 to TRBJ1-3; tentative D call: TRBD1 (6 bases). Germline V gene sequence: CDR1 MNHEY, CDR2 SVGAGI. The CDR3 has 12 amino acids. The V end was cut by 8 bases, the J end by 4 bases, with 9 bases between. For the CDR3, the DNA is TGTGCCAGCTGGGGGCTCGGAAACACCATATATTTT. Amino acid sequence: CASWGLGNTIYF.

This clone has a single count. The V and J genes are TRBV28 and TRBJ2-2, with D perhaps matching TRBD2 (5 bases). Trimming left V 3 bases short and J 3 bases short, with 14 bases between. This CDR3 contains 16 residues. CDR1 is MDHEN and CDR2 is SYDVKM in the germline V gene. The CDR3: CASSFYGGGHTGELFF. The CDR3 nucleotides read TGTGCCAGCAGTTTTTACGGAGGCGGTCACACCGGGGAGCTGTTTTTT.

CDR3 nucleotides: TGCGCCAGCAGCCTGACAGGAATGGGCACAGATACGCAGTATTTT. Translated: CASSLTGMGTDTQYF. V and J are TRBV5-1 and TRBJ2-3, with a possible D match to TRBD1 (6 bases). The CDR3 is made up of 15 amino acids. Germline values: CDR1 SGHRS, CDR2 YFSETQ. V lost 4 bases and J 1 base, leaving 13 bases between the germline ends. Full variable domain (outside the CDR3, taken from reference TRBV5-1 and TRBJ2-3): KAGVTQTPRYLIKTRGQQVTLSCSPISGHRSVSWYQQTPGQGLQFLFEYFSETQRNKGNFPGRFSGRQFSNSRSEMNVSTLELGDSALYLCASSLTGMGTDTQYFGPGTRLTVL.

This chain links TRBV7-3 with TRBJ1-4, with D unresolved. The CDR3 runs 13 residues. V lost 2 bases, J lost 6 bases, and 7 bases lay in between. The germline V gene has CDR1 SGHTA and CDR2 FQGTGA. The CDR3 bases are TGTGCCAGCAGCTTACCCGTATATGAAAAACTGTTTTTT. Translating gives CASSLPVYEKLFF.

The V and J genes are TRBV7-8 and TRBJ2-1; no reliable D call. Between the trimmed V and J ends, which lost 1 base and 9 bases, there was a span of 10 bases. The CDR3 is made up of 13 amino acids. CDR1 and CDR2 (germline): SGHVS, FQNEAQ. CDR3 coding DNA: TGTGCCAGCAGCTTAGATTTGTCTGGTGAGCAGTTCTTC. It specifies CASSLDLSGEQFF.

CDR3 sequence: CASSSAGSQHSPLHF. CDR3 sequence (DNA): TGTGCCAGCAGCTCAGCTGGGAGTCAACATTCACCCCTCCACTTT. The genes are TRBV7-9 and TRBJ1-6; D remains unclear. Per the germline V gene, CDR1 is SEHNR and CDR2 is FQNEAQ (reference sequence). This CDR3 contains 15 residues. Trimming cost V 4 bases and J 8 bases, with 15 bases left between them.

The CDR3 DNA reads TGCGCCAGCAGGCCCTCAACTAGCGGGGTTGAGACCCAGTACTTC. Translating it yields CASRPSTSGVETQYF. The chain joins TRBV5-1 to TRBJ2-5, with 10 positions matching TRBD2. V trimming: 5 bases; J trimming: 5 bases; junction bases outside the gene matches: 9. CDR3 size: 15 residues. Germline assignment: CDR1 SGHRS and CDR2 YFSETQ.

This CDR3 reads CASRLREGQPQHF. The CDR3 region has the DNA TGCGCCAGCAGATTGAGGGAGGGGCAGCCCCAGCATTTT. J is TRBJ1-5 and V is TRBV5-1; D is perhaps TRBD1 (5 bases). In germline, CDR1 is SGHRS, CDR2 YFSETQ. Deletions cut 5 bases from V and 7 bases from J, with 13 bases between. The CDR3 length is 13 residues.

The rearrangement joins TRBV10-1 to TRBJ2-3; D gene uncertain. The CDR3 contains 14 residues. The germline V gene encodes CDR1 WNHNN and CDR2 SYGVQD (reference sequence). V lost 7 bases, J lost 2 bases, and 13 bases lay in between. The CDR3 DNA reads TGCGCCAGCAACGGACGTTCAGACACAGATACGCAGTATTTT. Translated, it gives CASNGRSDTDTQYF.

The genes are TRBV29-1 and TRBJ2-7; perhaps TRBD2 as D (6 bases). The CDR3 runs 11 residues. Germline V gives CDR1 SQVTM, CDR2 ANQGSEA. Trimming took off 7 bases at V and 5 bases at J, with 12 bases between the two ends. CDR3 protein: CSAQGLNEQYF. CDR3 bases: TGCAGCGCCCAGGGACTTAACGAGCAGTACTTC.

This clone was recorded once. The chain recombines TRBV6-1 with TRBJ2-4; D may be TRBD1 (6 bases). Trimming stripped 2 bases from V and 12 bases from J, with 11 bases between. This CDR3 has 12 residues. Germline V lookup: CDR1 MNHNS, CDR2 SASEGT. The CDR3 nucleotides read TGTGCCAGCAGTGAATATTTGGACAGTCAGTACTTC. This translates into CASSEYLDSQYF.

This chain links TRBV6-5 with TRBJ2-3; TRBD2 aligns across 8 bases. After removal of 5 bases from V and 2 bases from J, the junction contained 6 bases not matched to a gene. This CDR3 is built from 15 residues. Germline CDR1 reads MNHEY; CDR2 reads SVGAGI. The CDR3 loop is CASSRSGRLTDTQYF. The CDR3 region has the DNA TGTGCCAGCAGTCGCAGCGGGAGACTCACAGATACGCAGTATTTT.

This chain connects TRBV6-1 to TRBJ1-5, with unresolved D. The germline V and J ends were trimmed by 1 base and 7 bases, with 11 bases remaining between them. The length of the CDR3 is 14 residues. Germline lookup yields CDR1 MNHNS and CDR2 SASEGT. This chain's CDR3 is CASSEVHVWQPQHF. For the CDR3, the DNA is TGTGCCAGCAGTGAAGTTCACGTCTGGCAGCCCCAGCATTTT.

The chain joins TRBV6-6 to TRBJ2-6; D is unclear. With 5 bases removed from V and 1 base from J, the gap between germline ends came to 9 bases. Germline values: CDR1 MNHNY, CDR2 SVGAGI (reference sequence). CDR3 size: 15 residues. The CDR3 is CASSPVMSGANVLTF. The CDR3 DNA reads TGTGCCAGCAGTCCAGTCATGTCTGGGGCCAACGTCCTGACTTTC.

V gene TRBV18 combines with J gene TRBJ1-1; D is unresolved. The CDR3 sequence is 12 residues long. The germline V gene encodes CDR1 KGHSH and CDR2 LQKENI. V lost 6 bases and J 7 bases, leaving 12 bases between the germline ends. The CDR3: CASSSNVLEAFF. CDR3 nucleotide sequence: TGTGCCAGCTCTTCCAATGTCCTTGAAGCTTTCTTT.

CDR3 in DNA: TGTGCCAGCAGTCCATCAACTAGCGGAGCCTACAATGAGCAGTTCTTC. It specifies CASSPSTSGAYNEQFF. This chain connects TRBV27 to TRBJ2-1, with 8 bases fitting TRBD2. V was clipped by 5 bases and J by 2 bases; unmatched bases: 8. The germline V gene encodes CDR1 MNHEY and CDR2 SMNVEV (reference sequence). The CDR3 has 16 residues.

Here the CDR3 reads CASSPPTENTEAFF. The CDR3 DNA is TGTGCCAGCTCACCACCGACAGAGAACACTGAAGCTTTCTTT. V usage is TRBV18 and J usage is TRBJ1-1; TRBD1 is a possible D gene (5 bases). Germline V gene data show CDR1 as KGHSH and CDR2 as LQKENI. Trimming took 0 bases from V and 1 from J, leaving 6 bases between them. The CDR3 contains 14 residues.